This T cell receptor beta chain was recovered during a study of T-cell memory formation after mild COVID-19. There are a few counts of this clonotype. Deletions cut 6 bases from V and 3 bases from J, with 6 bases between. The CDR3 extends over 12 amino acids. Via MiXCR, TCRdb re-called the 5' RACE reads, giving one row per CDR3 protein. The repertoire holds some 210,000 distinct CDR3 sequences, with more than 25% as singletons. This clonotype was sampled from an adult woman who had mild COVID-19 (a few samples of this study predate the infection). Cell type and time point are not known. Sequencing input: PBMCs or a T cell subset sorted from them (not recorded which). The chain employs TRBV12-3 or TRBV12-4 and TRBJ2-1; D is uncertain. The CDR3 spells CASRVIYNEQFF. The CDR3 DNA reads as TGTGCCAGCAGGGTTATCTACAATGAGCAGTTCTTC.